This T cell receptor beta chain was recorded in a study of T-cell reconstitution after alpha-beta-depleted transplantation in children. This clonotype was seen only a few times. The length of the CDR3 is 15 residues. Germline lookup yields CDR1 MNHEY and CDR2 SMNVEV (reference sequence). V lost 0 bases, J lost 5 bases, and 12 bases lay in between. Preparing the TCRbeta library involved the use of unique molecular identifiers. TCRdb called the PCR reads again in MiXCR, with one record for every CDR3 protein. The table shows 90,000 to 100,000 distinct CDR3 sequences, with under 25% occurring only once. V usage is TRBV27 and J usage is TRBJ2-3; D call uncertain. The clonotype originates from a boy aged 2 to 10 with acute lymphoblastic leukemia, due to receive a stem cell transplant. Here the sequenced sample was PBMCs, taken before TCRalphabeta/CD19-depleted stem cell transplant. In DNA form, the CDR3 reads TGTGCCAGCAGTTTATCGTCGGGCGCTGGAGATACGCAGTATTTT. Protein: CASSLSSGAGDTQYF.